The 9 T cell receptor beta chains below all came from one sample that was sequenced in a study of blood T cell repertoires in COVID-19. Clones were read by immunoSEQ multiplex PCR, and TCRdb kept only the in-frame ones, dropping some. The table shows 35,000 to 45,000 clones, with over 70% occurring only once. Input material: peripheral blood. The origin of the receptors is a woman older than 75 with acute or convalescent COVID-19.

CDR3 protein: CASSLETGGGNEKLFF. In DNA, the CDR3 is TGTGCCAGCAGCCTCGAGACAGGGGGAGGGAATGAAAAACTGTTTTTT. The chain combines TRBV7-2 with TRBJ1-4, with 9 bases matching TRBD1. Germline V gene data show CDR1 as SGHTA and CDR2 as FQGNSA. V lost 5 bases and J lost 5; bases outside the gene matches: 9. This CDR3 spans 16 amino acids.

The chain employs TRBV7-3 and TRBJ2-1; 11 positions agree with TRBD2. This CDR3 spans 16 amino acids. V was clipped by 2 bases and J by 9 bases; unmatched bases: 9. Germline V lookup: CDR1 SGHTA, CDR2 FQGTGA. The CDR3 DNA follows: TGTGCCAGCAGCTTAGGGGGTAGCGGGAGGGCCGGTGAGCAGTTCTTC. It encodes CASSLGGSGRAGEQFF. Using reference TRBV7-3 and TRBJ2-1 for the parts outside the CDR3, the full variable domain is GAGVSQTPSNKVTEKGKYVELRCDPISGHTALYWYRQSLGQGPEFLIYFQGTGAADDSGLPNDRFFAVRPEGSVSTLKIQRTERGDSAVYLCASSLGGSGRAGEQFFGPGTRLTVL.

The CDR3, as DNA: TGCGCCAGCAGCCAGGCCAGCGGGAGGGTCGATACGCAGTATTTT. It is translated as CASSQASGRVDTQYF. The genes are TRBV4-1 and TRBJ2-3; 10 bases fit TRBD2. Germline loops: CDR1 MGHRA, CDR2 YSYEKL. With 3 bases clipped from V and 6 bases from J, the junction kept 6 bases outside the gene matches. The CDR3 sequence is 15 residues long.

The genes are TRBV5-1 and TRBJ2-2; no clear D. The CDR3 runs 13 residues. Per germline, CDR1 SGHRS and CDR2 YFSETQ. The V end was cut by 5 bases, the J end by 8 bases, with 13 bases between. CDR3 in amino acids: CASRAQGEGELFF. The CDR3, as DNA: TGCGCCAGCAGGGCCCAAGGAGAAGGGGAGCTGTTTTTT.

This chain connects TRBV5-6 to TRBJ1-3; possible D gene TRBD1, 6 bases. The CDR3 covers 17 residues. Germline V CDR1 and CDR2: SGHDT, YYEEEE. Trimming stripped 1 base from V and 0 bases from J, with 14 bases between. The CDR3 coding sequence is TGTGCCAGCAGCTTGCGTTCGACAGGCCCCTCTGGAAACACCATATATTTT. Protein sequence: CASSLRSTGPSGNTIYF. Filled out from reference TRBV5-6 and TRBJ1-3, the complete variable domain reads DAGVTQSPTHLIKTRGQQVTLRCSPKSGHDTVSWYQQALGQGPQFIFQYYEEEERQRGNFPDRFSGHQFPNYSSELNVNALLLGDSALYLCASSLRSTGPSGNTIYFGEGSWLTVV.

CDR3 DNA: TGTGCCAGCAGTGGACCCCGGGAGCGCAAAGAAGCTTTCTTT. Translation: CASSGPRERKEAFF. The chain couples TRBV25-1 to TRBJ1-1, with D uncertain. Germline V gene sequence: CDR1 MGHDK, CDR2 SYGVNS. Between the trimmed V and J ends, which lost 4 bases and 8 bases, there was a span of 17 bases. CDR3 length equals 14 residues.

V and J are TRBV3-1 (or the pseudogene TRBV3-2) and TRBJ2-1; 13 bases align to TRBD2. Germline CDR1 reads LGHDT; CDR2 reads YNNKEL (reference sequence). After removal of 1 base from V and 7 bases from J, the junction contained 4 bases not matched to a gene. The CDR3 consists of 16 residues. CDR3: CASSQGLAGGRNEQFF. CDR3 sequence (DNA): TGTGCCAGCAGCCAAGGACTAGCGGGAGGTCGAAATGAGCAGTTCTTC.

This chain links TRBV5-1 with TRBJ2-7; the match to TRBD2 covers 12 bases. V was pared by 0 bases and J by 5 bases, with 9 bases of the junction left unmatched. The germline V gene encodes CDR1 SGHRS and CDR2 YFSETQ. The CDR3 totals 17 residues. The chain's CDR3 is CASSLDLAGGSIDEQYF. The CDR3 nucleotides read TGCGCCAGCAGCTTGGACCTAGCGGGAGGGAGTATCGACGAGCAGTACTTC.

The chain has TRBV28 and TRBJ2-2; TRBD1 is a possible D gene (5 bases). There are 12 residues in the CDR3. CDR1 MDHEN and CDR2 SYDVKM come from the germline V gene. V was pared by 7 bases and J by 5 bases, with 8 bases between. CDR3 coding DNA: TGTGCCAGCAAAGGGGAAACCGGGGAGCTGTTTTTT. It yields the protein CASKGETGELFF.